This is a list of T cell receptor beta chains from one sample in a study of human T cells and chemical hapten exposure. TCRdb passed the RACE reads through MiXCR, listing each CDR3 protein once. The table shows nearly 85,000 distinct CDR3 sequences, with approximately 10% occurring only once. The sample consisted of whole blood, taken in connection with sensitization to the hapten diphenylcyclopropenone (DPC). These receptors were taken from a man aged 18 to 30 with alopecia areata. Some clones in this sample may be carry-over from other donors' samples. Both conserved end residues are part of each CDR3. A D gene is named only where the DNA matches it firmly. A clone size is listed for some rows: how often the clone was seen (once, few, many), or a class if it is expanded.

>TRBV14|TRBJ1-2|many|TRBD1
TGTGCCAGCAGCCACTCCCGGGACAGGGGACGTAGGGGCTATGGCTACACCTTC
CASSHSRDRGRRGYGYTF
>TRBV10-3|TRBJ2-4|.|TRBD1
TGTGCCACGGACAGGGACCAAAACATTCAGTACTTC
CATDRDQNIQYF
>TRBV28|TRBJ1-1|few|.
TGTGCCAGCAGTTCCCTGACGGGGGCTTGGACTGAAGCTTTCTTT
CASSSLTGAWTEAFF
>TRBV7-9|TRBJ1-6|few|TRBD1
TGTGCCAGCAGCTTGACAGGGATAGGTAATTCACCCCTCCACTTT
CASSLTGIGNSPLHF
>TRBV15|TRBJ1-1|.|.
TGTGCCACCAGCAGAGATAGGGGTAGAAGTACACAAAAAAACACTGAAGCTTTCTTT
CATSRDRGRSTQKNTEAFF
>TRBV12-3/TRBV12-4|TRBJ2-3|.|.
TGTGCCAGCAGTTTCGGGGGAGGTGACGATACGCAGTATTTT
CASSFGGGDDTQYF
>TRBV4-1|TRBJ1-4|few|.
TGCGCCAGCAGCCGACCGACAGTGACTAAAAATGAAAAACTGTTTTTT
CASSRPTVTKNEKLFF
>TRBV4-1|TRBJ2-7|.|.
TGCGCCAGCAGCCACTCGAGCGTTGGATCCGGGCGAACCAGCTACGAGCAGTACTTC
CASSHSSVGSGRTSYEQYF
>TRBV28|TRBJ2-7|.|.
TGTGCCAGCAGTCCTTCTATTTACTACGAGCAGTACTTC
CASSPSIYYEQYF
>TRBV9|TRBJ2-5|many|.
TGTGCCAGCAGCGTAGACCCAGGAGAGACCCAGTACTTC
CASSVDPGETQYF
>TRBV20-1|TRBJ2-3|few|TRBD1
TGCAGTGCTCCCGGGACAGGGAACACAGATACGCAGTATTTT
CSAPGTGNTDTQYF
>TRBV6-2/TRBV6-3|TRBJ2-1|.|.
TGTGCCAGCAGTAGGCAGGGGCGGAATGAGCAGTTCTTC
CASSRQGRNEQFF
>TRBV7-9|TRBJ2-1|.|.
TGTGCCAGCAGTCCTCCCGGGGTGGGTACCAATGAGCAGTTCTTC
CASSPPGVGTNEQFF
>TRBV19|TRBJ2-5|.|.
TGTGCCAGTAGATCGACAAACGGAGAGACCCAGTACTTC
CASRSTNGETQYF
>TRBV5-4|TRBJ2-2|many|.
TGTGCCAGCAGCGAACCGGACAGCCGTGTTGCCGGGGAGCTGTTTTTT
CASSEPDSRVAGELFF
>TRBV6-2/TRBV6-3|TRBJ2-1|few|.
TGTGCCAGCAGTCCCCTCGTCAGCACCTACAATGAGCAGTTCTTC
CASSPLVSTYNEQFF
>TRBV29-1|TRBJ2-2|many|TRBD1
TGCAGCGTTGCTTGGACAGGGCCCGGGGAGCTGTTTTTT
CSVAWTGPGELFF
>TRBV7-6|TRBJ2-3|many|.
TGTGCCAGCAGCTTACTACTCCCGGAAGGCTTAGATACGCAGTATTTT
CASSLLLPEGLDTQYF
>TRBV28|TRBJ2-7|.|.
TGTGCCACACGACGACAGGTCCTCTCCTACGAGCAGTACTTC
CATRRQVLSYEQYF
>TRBV19|TRBJ2-2|.|.
TGTGCCAGTTCCTTCTCCCGGGACACCGGGGAGCTGTTTTTT
CASSFSRDTGELFF
>TRBV11-2|TRBJ2-2|many|TRBD1
TGTGCCAGCAGCCGGGGACAGGGCGCGAACACCGGGGAGCTGTTTTTT
CASSRGQGANTGELFF
>TRBV7-2|TRBJ1-2|.|TRBD1
TGTGCCAGCAGCCCGGACAGGAGGGGGTTCTATGGCTACACCTTC
CASSPDRRGFYGYTF
>TRBV18|TRBJ2-7|.|TRBD1
TGTGCCAGCTCCGGGACAGAAGCCTACGAGCAGTACTTC
CASSGTEAYEQYF
>TRBV7-2|TRBJ2-2|many|.
TGTGCCAGCAGCTCGCGACTCGTAGGGACCCCCCGGGAGCTGTTTTTT
CASSSRLVGTPRELFF
>TRBV4-2|TRBJ2-2|many|TRBD2
TGTGCCAGCAGCCAAGATCCCGGACTAGCTTCCGGGGAGCTGTTTTTT
CASSQDPGLASGELFF
>TRBV27|TRBJ1-4|.|TRBD1
TGTGCCAGCAGTTTTCTCGGGGAGGGGGCGTACGAAATACTGTTTTTT
CASSFLGEGAYEILFF
>TRBV4-1|TRBJ2-7|few|.
TGCGCCAGCAGCCCGTGGCCCGGGAGCGAGCAGTACTTC
CASSPWPGSEQYF
>TRBV29-1|TRBJ2-3|many|.
TGCAGCGTTGATACAGGGTATGCTACGCAGTATTTT
CSVDTGYATQYF
>TRBV18|TRBJ1-1|many|.
TGTGCCAGCTCACCCCCTCCCGAAGGGAACACTGAAGCTTTCTTT
CASSPPPEGNTEAFF
>TRBV2|TRBJ1-1|many|.
TGTGCCAGCAGTGAACAGGGTTGGGCTGAAGCTTTCTTT
CASSEQGWAEAFF
>TRBV5-1|TRBJ1-5|.|TRBD1
TGCGCCAGCAGCACAGGGGAAGGGCATCAGCCCCAGCATTTT
CASSTGEGHQPQHF
>TRBV7-9|TRBJ1-1|.|.
TGTGCCAGCAGCCGACTCGTCCGAGTGAACACTGAAGCTTTCTTT
CASSRLVRVNTEAFF
>TRBV15|TRBJ1-1|.|.
TGTGCCACCAGCAGAGATCTCGGGGAACCCGAAGCTTTCTTT
CATSRDLGEPEAFF
>TRBV6-5|TRBJ2-7|many|.
TGTGCCAGCAGTACGGGACGGAGAGACGAGCAGTACTTC
CASSTGRRDEQYF
>TRBV28|TRBJ2-1|many|.
TGTGCCAGCAGTTTAGGGGACAATGAGCAGTTCTTC
CASSLGDNEQFF
>TRBV4-1|TRBJ1-4|.|TRBD1
TGCGCCAGCAGCCAAACGACAGGGTTAGAAAAACTGTTTTTT
CASSQTTGLEKLFF
>TRBV25-1|TRBJ2-5|.|.
TGTGCCAGCAGTGAACAGGGGAGTGGGGAGACCCAGTACTTC
CASSEQGSGETQYF
>TRBV11-2|TRBJ1-1|few|.
TGTGCCAGCAGCTTAGGGTTTGGGGTCACTGAAGCTTTCTTT
CASSLGFGVTEAFF
>TRBV29-1|TRBJ2-2|few|.
TGCAGCGTTGGGAACAACGCGAACACCGGGGAGCTGTTTTTT
CSVGNNANTGELFF
>TRBV29-1|TRBJ1-1|many|.
TGCAGCGTTGGAAGGGACACCGGATTGAACACTGAAGCTTTCTTT
CSVGRDTGLNTEAFF
>TRBV10-3|TRBJ2-3|.|.
TGTGCCATCAGTGGGACGGCCACCACAGATACGCAGTATTTT
CAISGTATTDTQYF
>TRBV15|TRBJ2-2|many|.
TGTGCCACCAGCAGAGATTCGGGTTGGGGTAACACCGGGGAGCTGTTTTTT
CATSRDSGWGNTGELFF
>TRBV2|TRBJ2-3|.|TRBD1
TGTGCCAGCGTTACAGGGGGCACAGATACGCAGTATTTT
CASVTGGTDTQYF
>TRBV4-3|TRBJ1-6|few|TRBD1
TGCGCCAGCAGCCAAGATCCCGGGACAGGGGCCCTATTT
CASSQDPGTGALF
>TRBV9|TRBJ2-3|many|TRBD1
TGTGCCAGCAGTCCTACACAGGGGGCAACAGATACGCAGTATTTT
CASSPTQGATDTQYF
>TRBV11-2|TRBJ1-2|many|.
TGTGCCAGCAGCCCAAACCGTTGGGGAAAAAACTATGGCTACACCTTC
CASSPNRWGKNYGYTF
>TRBV7-2|TRBJ2-1|few|.
TGTGCCAGCAGCTTCCGGAGGAGGGACAATGAGCAGTTCTTC
CASSFRRRDNEQFF
>TRBV12-3/TRBV12-4|TRBJ2-5|many|.
TGTGCCAGCAGTCAGACACGGACAGCCCAAGAGACCCAGTACTTC
CASSQTRTAQETQYF
>TRBV14|TRBJ2-3|.|.
TGTGCCAGCAGCCAAGTCCGGGGGTTGTCAGATACGCAGTATTTT
CASSQVRGLSDTQYF
>TRBV25-1|TRBJ2-7|few|TRBD1
TGTGCCAGCAGTTGGACAGGGGTTAACGAGCAGTACTTC
CASSWTGVNEQYF
>TRBV27|TRBJ1-6|.|.
TGTGCCACCAGGGGAATGGAATCACCCCTCCACTTT
CATRGMESPLHF
>TRBV9|TRBJ1-2|.|TRBD1
TGTGCCAGCAAGCGACAGGGAAACTATGGCTACACCTTC
CASKRQGNYGYTF
>TRBV5-1|TRBJ1-1|.|.
TGCGCCAGCAGCTTCTTTTATCGACGGAACACTGAAGCTTTCTTT
CASSFFYRRNTEAFF
>TRBV11-3|TRBJ2-4|few|.
TGTGCCAGCAGCTTAAGGGACCAGGAGGACATTCAGTACTTC
CASSLRDQEDIQYF
>TRBV11-1|TRBJ1-2|many|.
TGTGCCAGCAGCGCAGGTACCAACTATGGCTACACCTTC
CASSAGTNYGYTF
>TRBV10-3|TRBJ2-2|.|.
TGTGCCATCGCCGGGAACACCGGGGAGCTGTTTTTT
CAIAGNTGELFF